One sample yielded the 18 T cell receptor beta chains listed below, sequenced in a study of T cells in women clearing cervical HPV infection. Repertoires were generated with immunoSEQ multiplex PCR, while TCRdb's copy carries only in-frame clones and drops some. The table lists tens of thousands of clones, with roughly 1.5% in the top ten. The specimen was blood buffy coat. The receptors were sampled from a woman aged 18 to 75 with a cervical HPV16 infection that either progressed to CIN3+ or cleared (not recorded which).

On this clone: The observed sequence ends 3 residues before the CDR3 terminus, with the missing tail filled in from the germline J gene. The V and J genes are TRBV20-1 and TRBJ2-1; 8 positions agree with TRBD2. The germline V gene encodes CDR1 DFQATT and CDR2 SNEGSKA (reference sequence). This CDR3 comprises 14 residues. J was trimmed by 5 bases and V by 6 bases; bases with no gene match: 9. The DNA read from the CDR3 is TGCAGTGCCCCTAAGCGGGGGCCTAACAATGAG. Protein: CSAPKRGPNNE. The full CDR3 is CSAPKRGPNNEQFF.

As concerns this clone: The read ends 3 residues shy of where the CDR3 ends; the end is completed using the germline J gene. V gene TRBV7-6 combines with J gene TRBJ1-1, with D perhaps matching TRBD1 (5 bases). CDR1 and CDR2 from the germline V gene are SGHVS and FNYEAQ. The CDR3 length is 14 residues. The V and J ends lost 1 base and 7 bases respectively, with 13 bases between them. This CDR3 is CASSLELGDGEAFF. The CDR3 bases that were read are TGTGCCAGCAGCTTAGAGTTAGGGGATGGTGAA.

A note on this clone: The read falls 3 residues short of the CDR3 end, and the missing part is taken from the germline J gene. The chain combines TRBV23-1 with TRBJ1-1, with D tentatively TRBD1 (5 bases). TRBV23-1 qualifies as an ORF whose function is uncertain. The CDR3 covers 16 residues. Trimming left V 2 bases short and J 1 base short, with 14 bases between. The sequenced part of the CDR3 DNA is TGCGCCAGCAGTCAACGAGTCGCAAGGGGGAACACTGAA. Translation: CASSQRVARGNTE. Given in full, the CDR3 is CASSQRVARGNTEAFF.

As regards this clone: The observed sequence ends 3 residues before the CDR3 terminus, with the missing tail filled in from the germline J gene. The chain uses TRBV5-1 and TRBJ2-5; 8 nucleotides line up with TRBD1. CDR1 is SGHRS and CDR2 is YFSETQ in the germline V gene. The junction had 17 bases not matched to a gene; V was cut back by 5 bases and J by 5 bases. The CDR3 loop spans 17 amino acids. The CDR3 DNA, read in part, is TGCGCCAGCAGAGGGGCAGGGGGCGCAGGATGGGAGGAGACC. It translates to CASRGAGGAGWEET. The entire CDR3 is CASRGAGGAGWEETQYF.

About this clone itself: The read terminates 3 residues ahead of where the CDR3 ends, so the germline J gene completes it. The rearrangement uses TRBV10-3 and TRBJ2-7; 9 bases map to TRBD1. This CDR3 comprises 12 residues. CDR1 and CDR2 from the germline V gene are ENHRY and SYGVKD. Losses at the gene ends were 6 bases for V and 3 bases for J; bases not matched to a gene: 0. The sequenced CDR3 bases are TGTGCCATCAGGGACAGGGGCTACGAG. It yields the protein CAIRDRGYE. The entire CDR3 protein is CAIRDRGYEQYF.

The CDR3 reads CASSRTGANVLTF. CDR3 bases read: TGTGCCAGCAGTAGGACAGGGGCCAACGTC. V and J are TRBV2 and TRBJ2-6; D is possibly TRBD1 (5 bases). The sequence runs out 3 residues before the end of the CDR3; the remainder is reconstructed from the germline J gene. The germline CDR1 and CDR2 sequences are SNHLY and FYNNEI. Trimming left V 5 bases short and J 4 bases short, with 6 bases between. There are 13 residues in the CDR3.

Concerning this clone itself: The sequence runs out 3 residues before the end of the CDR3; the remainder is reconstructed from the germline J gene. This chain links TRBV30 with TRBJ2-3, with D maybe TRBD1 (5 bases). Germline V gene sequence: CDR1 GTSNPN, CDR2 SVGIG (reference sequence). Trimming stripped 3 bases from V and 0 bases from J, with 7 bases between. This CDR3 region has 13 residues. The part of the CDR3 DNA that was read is TGTGCCTGGAGGACAGCTAGCACAGATACG. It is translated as CAWRTASTDT. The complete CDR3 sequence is CAWRTASTDTQYF.

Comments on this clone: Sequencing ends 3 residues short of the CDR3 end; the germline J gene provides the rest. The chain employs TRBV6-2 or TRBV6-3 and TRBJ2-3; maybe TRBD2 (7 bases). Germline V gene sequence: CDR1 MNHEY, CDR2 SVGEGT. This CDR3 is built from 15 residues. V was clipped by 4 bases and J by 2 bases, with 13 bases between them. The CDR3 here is CASSSYGGHTDTQYF. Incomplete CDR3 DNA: TGTGCCAGCAGTTCTTACGGGGGGCACACAGATACG.

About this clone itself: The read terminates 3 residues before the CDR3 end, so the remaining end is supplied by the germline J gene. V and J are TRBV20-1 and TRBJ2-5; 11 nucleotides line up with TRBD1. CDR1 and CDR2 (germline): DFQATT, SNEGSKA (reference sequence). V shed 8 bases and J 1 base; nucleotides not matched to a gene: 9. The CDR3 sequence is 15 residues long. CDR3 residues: CSFNLDRGLQETQYF. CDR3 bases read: TGCAGTTTTAACCTGGACAGGGGGCTCCAAGAGACC.

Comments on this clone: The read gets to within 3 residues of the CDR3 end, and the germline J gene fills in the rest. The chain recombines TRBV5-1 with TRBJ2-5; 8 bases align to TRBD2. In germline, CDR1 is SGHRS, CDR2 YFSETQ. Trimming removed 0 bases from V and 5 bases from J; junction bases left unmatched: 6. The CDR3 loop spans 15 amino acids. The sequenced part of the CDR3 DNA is TGCGCCAGCAGCTTGGCCGGACTAGCAGGGGAGACC. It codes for CASSLAGLAGET. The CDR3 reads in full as CASSLAGLAGETQYF.

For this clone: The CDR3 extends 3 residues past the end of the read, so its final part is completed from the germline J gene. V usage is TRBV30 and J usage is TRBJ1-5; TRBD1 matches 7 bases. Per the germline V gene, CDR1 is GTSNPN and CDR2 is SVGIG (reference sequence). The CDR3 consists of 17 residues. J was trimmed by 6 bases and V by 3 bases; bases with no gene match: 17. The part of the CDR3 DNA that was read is TGTGCCTGGAGCCAAAAGAGAGGGGGCGTTCGAATTCAGCCC. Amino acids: CAWSQKRGGVRIQP. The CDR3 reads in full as CAWSQKRGGVRIQPQHF.

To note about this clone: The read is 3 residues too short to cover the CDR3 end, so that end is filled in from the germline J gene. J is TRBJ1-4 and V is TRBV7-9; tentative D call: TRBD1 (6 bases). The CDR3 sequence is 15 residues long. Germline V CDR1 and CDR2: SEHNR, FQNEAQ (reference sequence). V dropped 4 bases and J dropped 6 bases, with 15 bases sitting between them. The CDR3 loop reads CASSSAGQRHEKLFF. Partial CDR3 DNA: TGTGCCAGCAGCTCAGCCGGACAGCGACATGAAAAA.

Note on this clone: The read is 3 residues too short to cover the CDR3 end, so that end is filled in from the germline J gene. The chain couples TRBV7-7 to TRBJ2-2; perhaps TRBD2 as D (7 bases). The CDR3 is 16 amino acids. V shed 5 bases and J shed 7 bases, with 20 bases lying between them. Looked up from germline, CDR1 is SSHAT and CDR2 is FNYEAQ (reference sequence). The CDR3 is CASSPTRGLQFGELFF. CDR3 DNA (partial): TGTGCCAGCAGCCCGACGCGGGGGCTACAGTTCGGGGAG. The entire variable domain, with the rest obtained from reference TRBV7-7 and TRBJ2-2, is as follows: GAGVSQSPRYKVTKRGQDVTLRCDPISSHATLYWYQQALGQGPEFLTYFNYEAQPDKSGLPSDRFSAERPEGSISTLTIQRTEQRDSAMYRCASSPTRGLQFGELFFGEGSRLTVL.

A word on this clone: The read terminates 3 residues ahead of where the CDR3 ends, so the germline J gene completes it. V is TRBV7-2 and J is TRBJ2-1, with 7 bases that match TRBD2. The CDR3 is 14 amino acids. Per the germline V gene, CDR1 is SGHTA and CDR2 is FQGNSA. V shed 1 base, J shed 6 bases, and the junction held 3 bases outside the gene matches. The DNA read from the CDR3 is TGTGCCAGCAGCTTAGACGGGGGGTCCAATGAG. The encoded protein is CASSLDGGSNE. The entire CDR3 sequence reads CASSLDGGSNEQFF. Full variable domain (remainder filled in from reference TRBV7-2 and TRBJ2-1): GAGVSQSPSNKVTEKGKDVELRCDPISGHTALYWYRQSLGQGLEFLIYFQGNSAPDKSGLPSDRFSAERTGGSVSTLTIQRTQQEDSAVYLCASSLDGGSNEQFFGPGTRLTVL.

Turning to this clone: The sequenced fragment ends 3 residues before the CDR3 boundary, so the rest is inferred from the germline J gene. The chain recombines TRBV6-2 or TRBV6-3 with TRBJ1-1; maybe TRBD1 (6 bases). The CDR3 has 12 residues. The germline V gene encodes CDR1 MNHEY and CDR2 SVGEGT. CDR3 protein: CASRYGQSEAFF. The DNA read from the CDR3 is TGTGCCAGCAGATATGGACAGTCAGAA.

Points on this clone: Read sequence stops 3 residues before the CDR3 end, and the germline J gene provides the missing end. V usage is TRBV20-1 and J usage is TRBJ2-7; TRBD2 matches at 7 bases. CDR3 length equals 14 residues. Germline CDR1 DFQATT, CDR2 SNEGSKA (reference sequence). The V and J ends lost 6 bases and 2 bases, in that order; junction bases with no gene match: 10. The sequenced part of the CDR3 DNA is TGCAGTGCCCCGGGGAGGGAACTAACCTACGAG. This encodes CSAPGRELTYE. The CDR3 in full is CSAPGRELTYEQYF.

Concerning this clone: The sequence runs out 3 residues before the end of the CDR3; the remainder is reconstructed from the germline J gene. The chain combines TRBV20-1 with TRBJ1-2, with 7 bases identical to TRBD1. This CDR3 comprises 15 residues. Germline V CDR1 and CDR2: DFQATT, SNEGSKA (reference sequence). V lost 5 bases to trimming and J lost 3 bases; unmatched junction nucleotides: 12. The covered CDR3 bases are TGCAGTGCTGGGACAGCAAAACCAGACTACTATGGC. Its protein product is CSAGTAKPDYYG. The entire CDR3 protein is CSAGTAKPDYYGYTF.

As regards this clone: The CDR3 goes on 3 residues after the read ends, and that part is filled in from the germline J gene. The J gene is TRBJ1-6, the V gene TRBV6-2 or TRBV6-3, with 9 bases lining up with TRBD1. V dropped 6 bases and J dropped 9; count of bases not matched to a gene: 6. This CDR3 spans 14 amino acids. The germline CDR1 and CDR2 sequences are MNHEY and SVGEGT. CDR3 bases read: TGTGCCAGCAGGGCTGGACAGGGGCCTTCACCC. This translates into CASRAGQGPSP. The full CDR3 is CASRAGQGPSPLHF.